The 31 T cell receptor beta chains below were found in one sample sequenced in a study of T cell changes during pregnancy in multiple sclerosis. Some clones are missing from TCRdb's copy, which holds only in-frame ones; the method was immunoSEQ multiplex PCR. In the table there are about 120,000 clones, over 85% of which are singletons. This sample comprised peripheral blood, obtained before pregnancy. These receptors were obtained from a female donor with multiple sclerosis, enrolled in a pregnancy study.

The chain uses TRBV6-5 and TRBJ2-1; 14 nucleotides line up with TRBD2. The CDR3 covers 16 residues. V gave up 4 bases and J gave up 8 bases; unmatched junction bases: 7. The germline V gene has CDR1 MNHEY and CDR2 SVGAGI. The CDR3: CASSFAGTSGSHEQFF. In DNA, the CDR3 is TGTGCCAGCAGTTTTGCCGGGACTAGCGGGAGTCATGAGCAGTTCTTC.

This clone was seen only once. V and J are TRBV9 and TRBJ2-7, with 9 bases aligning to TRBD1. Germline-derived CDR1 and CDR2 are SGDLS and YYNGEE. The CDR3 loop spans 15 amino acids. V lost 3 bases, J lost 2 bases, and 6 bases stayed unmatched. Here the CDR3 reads CASSARTGAPYEQYF. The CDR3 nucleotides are TGTGCCAGCAGCGCCCGGACAGGGGCCCCCTACGAGCAGTACTTC.

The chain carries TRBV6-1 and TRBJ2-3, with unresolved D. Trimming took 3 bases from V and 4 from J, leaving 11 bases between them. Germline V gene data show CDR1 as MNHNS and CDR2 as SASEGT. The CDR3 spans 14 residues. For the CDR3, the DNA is TGTGCCAGCAGTGATGGCCCGCGGCCAGATACGCAGTATTTT. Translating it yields CASSDGPRPDTQYF.

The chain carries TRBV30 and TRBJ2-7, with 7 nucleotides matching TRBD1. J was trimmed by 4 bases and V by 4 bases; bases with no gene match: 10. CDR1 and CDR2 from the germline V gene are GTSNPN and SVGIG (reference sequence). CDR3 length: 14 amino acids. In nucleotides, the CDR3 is TGTGCCTGGAATAAGCTGGGACAGACATACGAGCAGTACTTC. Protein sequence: CAWNKLGQTYEQYF.

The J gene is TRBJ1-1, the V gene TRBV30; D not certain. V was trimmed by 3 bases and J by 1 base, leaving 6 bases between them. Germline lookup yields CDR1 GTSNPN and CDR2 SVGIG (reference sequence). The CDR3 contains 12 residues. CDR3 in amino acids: CAWSAGNTEAFF. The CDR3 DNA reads TGTGCCTGGAGCGCCGGGAACACTGAAGCTTTCTTT.

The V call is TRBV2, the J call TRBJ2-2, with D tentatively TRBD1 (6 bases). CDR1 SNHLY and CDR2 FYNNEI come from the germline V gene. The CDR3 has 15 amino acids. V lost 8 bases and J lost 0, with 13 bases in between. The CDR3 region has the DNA TGTGCCAGCTCAAGGACAGTCTCGAACACCGGGGAGCTGTTTTTT. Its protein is CASSRTVSNTGELFF.

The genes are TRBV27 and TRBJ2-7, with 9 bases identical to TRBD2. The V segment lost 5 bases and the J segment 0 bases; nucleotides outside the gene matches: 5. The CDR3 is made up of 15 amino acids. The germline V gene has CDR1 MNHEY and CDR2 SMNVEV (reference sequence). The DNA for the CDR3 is TGTGCCAGCAGTCCCTCGCGGGGGGGCTCCTACGAGCAGTACTTC. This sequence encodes CASSPSRGGSYEQYF.

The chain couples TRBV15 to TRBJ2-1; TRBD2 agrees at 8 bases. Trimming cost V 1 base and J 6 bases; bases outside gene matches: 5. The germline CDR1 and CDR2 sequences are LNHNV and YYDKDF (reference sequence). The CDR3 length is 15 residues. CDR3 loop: CATSRVPGGANEQFF. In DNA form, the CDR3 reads TGTGCCACCAGCAGAGTCCCCGGGGGGGCCAATGAGCAGTTCTTC. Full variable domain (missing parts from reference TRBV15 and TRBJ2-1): DAMVIQNPRYQVTQFGKPVTLSCSQTLNHNVMYWYQQKSSQAPKLLFHYYDKDFNNEADTPDNFQSRRPNTSFCFLDIRSPGLGDTAMYLCATSRVPGGANEQFFGPGTRLTVL.

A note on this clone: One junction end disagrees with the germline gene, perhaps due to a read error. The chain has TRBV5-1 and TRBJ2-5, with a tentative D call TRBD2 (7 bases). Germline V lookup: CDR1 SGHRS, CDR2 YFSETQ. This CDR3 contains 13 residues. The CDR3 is CASSWGGTAGLDF. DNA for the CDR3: TGCGCCAGCAGCTGGGGGGGCACAGCGGGGCTGGACTTC.

The CDR3 DNA reads as TGTGCCAGCAGCCCCCGGGGGGGGAGCACAGATACGCAGTATTTT. It encodes CASSPRGGSTDTQYF. The chain combines TRBV9 with TRBJ2-3; 8 bases line up with TRBD2. CDR3 length: 15 residues. Trimming cost V 4 bases and J 0 bases; bases outside gene matches: 4. Germline V lookup: CDR1 SGDLS, CDR2 YYNGEE.

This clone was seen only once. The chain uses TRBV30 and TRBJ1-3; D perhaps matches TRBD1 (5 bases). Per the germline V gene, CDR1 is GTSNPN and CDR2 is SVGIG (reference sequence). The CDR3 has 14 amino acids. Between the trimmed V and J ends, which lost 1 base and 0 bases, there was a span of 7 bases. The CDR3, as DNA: TGTGCCTGGAGTGCGGGGGTCTCTGGAAACACCATATATTTT. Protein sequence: CAWSAGVSGNTIYF.

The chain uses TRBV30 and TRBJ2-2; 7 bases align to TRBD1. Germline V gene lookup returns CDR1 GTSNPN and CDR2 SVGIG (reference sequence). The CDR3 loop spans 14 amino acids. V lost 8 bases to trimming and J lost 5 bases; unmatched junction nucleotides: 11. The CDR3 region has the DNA TGTGCCGGACGGTACAGGGGCCGGACCGGGGAGCTGTTTTTT. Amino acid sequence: CAGRYRGRTGELFF.

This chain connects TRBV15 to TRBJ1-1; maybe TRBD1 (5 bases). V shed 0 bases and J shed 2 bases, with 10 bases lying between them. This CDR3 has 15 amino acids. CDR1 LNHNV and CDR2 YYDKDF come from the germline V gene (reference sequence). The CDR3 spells CATSRDRAKNTEAFF. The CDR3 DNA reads TGTGCCACCAGCAGAGACAGGGCGAAAAACACTGAAGCTTTCTTT.

CDR3 nucleotide sequence: TGTGCCAGCAGCCCGGATAGGAGCTCTGGGGCCAACGTCCTGACTTTC. This codes for CASSPDRSSGANVLTF. The chain joins TRBV7-2 to TRBJ2-6; D is undetermined. The CDR3 extends over 16 amino acids. V was pared by 5 bases and J by 0 bases, with 11 bases between. CDR1 and CDR2 from the germline V gene are SGHTA and FQGNSA.

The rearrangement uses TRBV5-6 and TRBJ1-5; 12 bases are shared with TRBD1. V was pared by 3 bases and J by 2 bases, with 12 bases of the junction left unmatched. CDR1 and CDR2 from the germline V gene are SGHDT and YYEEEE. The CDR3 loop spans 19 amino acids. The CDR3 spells CASSSWGDRGRGGNQPQHF. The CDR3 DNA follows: TGTGCCAGCAGCTCCTGGGGGGACAGGGGGCGCGGCGGCAATCAGCCCCAGCATTTT.

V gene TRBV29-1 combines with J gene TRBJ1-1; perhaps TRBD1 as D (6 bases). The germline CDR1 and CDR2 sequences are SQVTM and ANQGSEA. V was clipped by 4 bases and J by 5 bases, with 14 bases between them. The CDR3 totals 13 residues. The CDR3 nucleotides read TGCAGCGTTGCAGGGGCCGTTAGGACTGAAGCTTTCTTT. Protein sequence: CSVAGAVRTEAFF.

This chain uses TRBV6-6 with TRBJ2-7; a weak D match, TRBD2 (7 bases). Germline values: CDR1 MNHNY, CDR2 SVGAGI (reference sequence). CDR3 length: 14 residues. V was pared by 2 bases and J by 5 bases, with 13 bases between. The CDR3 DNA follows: TGTGCCAGCAGTTACCGGGGGGCTGGGGACGAGCAGTACTTC. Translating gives CASSYRGAGDEQYF.

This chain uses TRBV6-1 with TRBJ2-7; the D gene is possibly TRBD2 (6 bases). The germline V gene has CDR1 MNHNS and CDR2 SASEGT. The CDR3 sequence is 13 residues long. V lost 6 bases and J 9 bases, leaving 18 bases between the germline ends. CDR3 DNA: TGTGCCAGCAGCTTCGGATCTAGCGATCTGCAGTACTTC. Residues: CASSFGSSDLQYF.

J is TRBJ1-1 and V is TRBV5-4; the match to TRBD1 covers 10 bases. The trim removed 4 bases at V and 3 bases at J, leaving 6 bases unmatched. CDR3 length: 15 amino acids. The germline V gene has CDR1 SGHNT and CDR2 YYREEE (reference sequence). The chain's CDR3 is CASSAPGQGYTEAFF. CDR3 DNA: TGTGCCAGCAGCGCGCCGGGACAGGGGTACACTGAAGCTTTCTTT.

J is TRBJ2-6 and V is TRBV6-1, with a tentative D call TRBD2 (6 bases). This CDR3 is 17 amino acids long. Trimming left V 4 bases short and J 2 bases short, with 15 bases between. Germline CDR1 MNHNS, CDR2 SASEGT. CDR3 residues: CASSGRERVTGANVLTF. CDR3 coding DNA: TGTGCCAGCAGTGGCAGGGAGCGGGTTACTGGGGCCAACGTCCTGACTTTC.

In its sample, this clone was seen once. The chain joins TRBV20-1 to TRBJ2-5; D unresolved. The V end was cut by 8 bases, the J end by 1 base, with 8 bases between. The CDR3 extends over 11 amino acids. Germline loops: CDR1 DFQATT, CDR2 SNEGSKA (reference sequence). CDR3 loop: CSPGFQETQYF. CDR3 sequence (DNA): TGCAGTCCCGGGTTCCAAGAGACCCAGTACTTC.

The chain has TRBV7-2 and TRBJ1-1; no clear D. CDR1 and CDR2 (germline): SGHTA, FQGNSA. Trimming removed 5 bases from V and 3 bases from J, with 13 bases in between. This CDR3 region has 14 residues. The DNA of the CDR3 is TGTGCCAGCAGCAGGGCCGGGAGGTACACTGAAGCTTTCTTT. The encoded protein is CASSRAGRYTEAFF.

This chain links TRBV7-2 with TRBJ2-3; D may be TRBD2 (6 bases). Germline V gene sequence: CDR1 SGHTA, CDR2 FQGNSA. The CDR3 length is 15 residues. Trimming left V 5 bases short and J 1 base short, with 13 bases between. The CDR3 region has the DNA TGTGCCAGCAGCCCTCAGACGGGGGGCACAGATACGCAGTATTTT. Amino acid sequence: CASSPQTGGTDTQYF.

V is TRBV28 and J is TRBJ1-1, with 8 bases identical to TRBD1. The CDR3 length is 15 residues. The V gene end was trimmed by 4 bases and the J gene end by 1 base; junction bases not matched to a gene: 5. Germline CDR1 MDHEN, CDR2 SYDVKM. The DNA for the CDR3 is TGTGCCAGCAGTTCCTACAGGGGGGCGAACACTGAAGCTTTCTTT. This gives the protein CASSSYRGANTEAFF.

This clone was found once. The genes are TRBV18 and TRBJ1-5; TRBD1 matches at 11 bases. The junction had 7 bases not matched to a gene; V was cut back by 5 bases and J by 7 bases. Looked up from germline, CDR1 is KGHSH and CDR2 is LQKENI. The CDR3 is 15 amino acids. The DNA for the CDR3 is TGTGCCAGCTCAAAAGGGACAGGGGGAGGACAGCCCCAGCATTTT. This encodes CASSKGTGGGQPQHF.

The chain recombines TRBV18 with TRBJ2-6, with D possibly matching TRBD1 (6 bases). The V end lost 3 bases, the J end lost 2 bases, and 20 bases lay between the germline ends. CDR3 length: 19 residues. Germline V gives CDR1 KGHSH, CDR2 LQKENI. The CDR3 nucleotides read TGTGCCAGCTCACCGGACCGTACCTCCGGGACAACTGGGGCCAACGTCCTGACTTTC. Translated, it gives CASSPDRTSGTTGANVLTF.

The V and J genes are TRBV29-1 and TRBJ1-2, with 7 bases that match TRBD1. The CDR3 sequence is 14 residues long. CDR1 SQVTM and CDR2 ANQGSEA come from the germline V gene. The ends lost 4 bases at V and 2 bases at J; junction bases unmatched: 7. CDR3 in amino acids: CSVGEGAQNYGYTF. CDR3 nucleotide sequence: TGCAGCGTTGGCGAGGGGGCGCAGAACTATGGCTACACCTTC.

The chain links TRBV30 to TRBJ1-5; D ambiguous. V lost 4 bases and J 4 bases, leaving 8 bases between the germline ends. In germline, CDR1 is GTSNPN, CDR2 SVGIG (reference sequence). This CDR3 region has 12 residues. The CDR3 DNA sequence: TGTGCCTGGAACAGCAATAATCAGCCCCAGCATTTT. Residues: CAWNSNNQPQHF.

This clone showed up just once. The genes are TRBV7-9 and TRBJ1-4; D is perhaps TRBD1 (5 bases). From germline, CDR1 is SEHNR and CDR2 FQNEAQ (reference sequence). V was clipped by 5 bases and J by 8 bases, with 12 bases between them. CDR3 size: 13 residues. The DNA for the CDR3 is TGTGCCAGCAGCACCATGGGGGGGGAAAAACTGTTTTTT. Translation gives CASSTMGGEKLFF.

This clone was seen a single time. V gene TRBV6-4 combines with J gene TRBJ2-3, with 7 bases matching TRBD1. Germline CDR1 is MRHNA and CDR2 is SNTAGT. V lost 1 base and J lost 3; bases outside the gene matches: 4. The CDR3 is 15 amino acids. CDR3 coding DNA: TGTGCCAGCAGTGACTTTAAGACAGGGACAGATACGCAGTATTTT. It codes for CASSDFKTGTDTQYF.

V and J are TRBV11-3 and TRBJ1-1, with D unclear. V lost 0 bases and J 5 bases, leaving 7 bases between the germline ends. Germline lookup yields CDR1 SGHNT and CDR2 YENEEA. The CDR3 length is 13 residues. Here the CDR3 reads CASSLDRQTEAFF. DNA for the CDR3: TGTGCCAGCAGCTTAGATCGACAAACTGAAGCTTTCTTT.